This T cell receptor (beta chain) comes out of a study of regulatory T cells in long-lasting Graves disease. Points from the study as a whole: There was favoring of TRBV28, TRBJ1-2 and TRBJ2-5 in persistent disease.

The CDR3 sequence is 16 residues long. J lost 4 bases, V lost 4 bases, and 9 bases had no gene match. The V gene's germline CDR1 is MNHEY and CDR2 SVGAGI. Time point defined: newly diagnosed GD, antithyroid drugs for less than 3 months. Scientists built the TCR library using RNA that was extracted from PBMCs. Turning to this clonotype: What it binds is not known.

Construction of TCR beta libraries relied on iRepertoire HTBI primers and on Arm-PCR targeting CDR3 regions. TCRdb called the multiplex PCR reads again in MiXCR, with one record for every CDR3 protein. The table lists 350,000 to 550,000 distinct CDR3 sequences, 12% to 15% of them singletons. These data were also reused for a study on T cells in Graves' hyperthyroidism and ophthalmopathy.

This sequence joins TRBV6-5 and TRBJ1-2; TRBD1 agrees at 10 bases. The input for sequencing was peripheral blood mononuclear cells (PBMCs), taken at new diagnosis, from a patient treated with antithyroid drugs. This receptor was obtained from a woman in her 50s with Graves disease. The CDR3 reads CASSFSRDRGGYGYTF. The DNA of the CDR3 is TGTGCCAGCAGTTTTTCCCGGGACAGGGGTGGCTATGGCTACACCTTC.